This T cell receptor (beta chain) is drawn from a study of blood T cell repertoires in COVID-19. Remarks on this clone: The sample holds other DNA sequences that translate to the same CDR3.

Assay used: immunoSEQ multiplex PCR; TCRdb lists only in-frame clones, some missing. The table records roughly 200,000 clones, 83% of them present only once. Sample: peripheral blood. The clonotype was recovered from a man between 40 and 49 years old with active or convalescent COVID-19.

The CDR3 region has the DNA TGTGCCAGCAGCCTTGGACAGGGAAAACTGTTTTTT. Its protein product is CASSLGQGKLFF. This rearrangement joins TRBV12-3 or TRBV12-4 to TRBJ1-4; 8 nucleotides agree with TRBD1. The J segment lost 10 bases and the V segment lost 6 bases, leaving 4 bases of the junction unmatched. There are 12 residues in the CDR3.